Listed below are T cell receptor beta chains from one sample, sequenced in a study of T cell repertoires in cytomegalovirus infection. TCRdb analysed the reads with MiXCR anew, one entry per CDR3 protein. The sample includes about 190,000 distinct CDR3 sequences, 28% seen only once; the top ten take 30% to 35%. Input material: PBMCs. The receptor source for this set is a human donor in good health (CMV status not recorded). Some clones in this sample may be carry-over from other donors' samples. Both conserved end residues are part of each CDR3. Each record gives: V gene, clone size, D gene, J gene, CDR3 protein, CDR3 DNA. A D gene is named only where the DNA matches it firmly. Size tells how often a clone was seen (once, few, many) or the class of an expanded clone, and some rows leave it out.

TRBV2	-	-	TRBJ1-1	CASSDPAFF	TGTGCCAGCTCGGACCCAGCTTTCTTT
TRBV2	-	-	TRBJ1-1	CASRRGAVSEAFF	TGTGCCAGCAGAAGAGGGGCGGTCTCTGAAGCTTTCTTT
TRBV29-1	-	-	TRBJ1-5	CSASQGRGNQPQHF	TGCAGCGCCTCACAGGGACGGGGCAATCAGCCCCAGCATTTT
TRBV6-2/TRBV6-3	-	-	TRBJ1-5	CASSYLRLSENQPQHF	TGTGCCAGCAGTTACCTTCGACTGAGCGAGAATCAGCCCCAGCATTTT
TRBV6-6	few	-	TRBJ1-5	CASSLEREGSQPQHF	TGTGCCAGCAGTTTAGAGAGGGAAGGGAGTCAGCCCCAGCATTTT
TRBV19	-	TRBD1	TRBJ1-5	CASSTGTGNQPQHF	TGTGCCAGTAGTACCGGGACAGGGAACCAGCCCCAGCATTTT
TRBV20-1	-	-	TRBJ2-5	CSARDGITQETQYF	TGCAGTGCTAGAGATGGAATCACTCAAGAGACCCAGTACTTC
TRBV3-1	-	TRBD2	TRBJ2-7	CASSRRGDVEQYF	TGTGCCAGCAGCCGGCGGGGGGACGTCGAGCAGTACTTC
TRBV10-3	-	-	TRBJ1-4	CAIGGQNTEKLFF	TGTGCCATCGGGGGGCAGAACACTGAAAAACTGTTTTTT
TRBV7-8	-	TRBD2	TRBJ2-3	CASSSPSGGADTDTQYF	TGTGCCAGCAGCTCCCCTAGCGGGGGGGCAGATACAGATACGCAGTATTTT
TRBV2	few	-	TRBJ2-5	CASRREQQETQYF	TGTGCCAGCAGGAGGGAACAGCAAGAGACCCAGTACTTC
TRBV2	-	-	TRBJ1-1	CASSGPRNTEAFF	TGTGCCAGCAGCGGACCCCGGAACACTGAAGCTTTCTTT
TRBV12-3/TRBV12-4	many	TRBD1	TRBJ1-1	CASSSTLGTGATEAFF	TGTGCCAGCAGTTCTACTCTAGGGACAGGGGCCACTGAAGCTTTCTTT
TRBV7-2	many	-	TRBJ1-1	CASSLVPPEAFF	TGTGCCAGCAGCTTAGTACCCCCTGAAGCTTTCTTT
TRBV11-2	few	-	TRBJ1-1	CASSLAGGQSNTEAFF	TGTGCCAGCAGCTTAGCCGGGGGCCAATCGAACACTGAAGCTTTCTTT
TRBV7-9	few	TRBD2	TRBJ2-1	CASSPGRGDNEQFF	TGTGCCAGCAGCCCCGGGCGGGGGGACAATGAGCAGTTCTTC
TRBV6-6	few	TRBD1	TRBJ1-5	CASSRTGASNQPQHF	TGTGCCAGCAGCCGGACAGGGGCCAGCAATCAGCCCCAGCATTTT
TRBV7-2	many	-	TRBJ2-2	CASSLSQVFTGELFF	TGTGCCAGCAGCTTATCACAGGTTTTCACCGGGGAGCTGTTTTTT
TRBV20-1	-	-	TRBJ1-2	CSASGLEMEGGYTF	TGCAGTGCTAGTGGGCTCGAAATGGAAGGAGGCTACACCTTC
TRBV7-8	few	-	TRBJ2-7	CASSLETLRAYEQYF	TGTGCCAGCAGCTTAGAGACCCTAAGGGCCTACGAGCAGTACTTC
TRBV19	few	-	TRBJ1-1	CASSISRELGTEAFF	TGTGCCAGTAGTATAAGCAGGGAATTAGGCACTGAAGCTTTCTTT
TRBV25-1	few	TRBD1	TRBJ2-5	CASSFRDRVGRETQYF	TGTGCCAGCAGTTTCCGGGACAGGGTCGGACGAGAGACCCAGTACTTC
TRBV6-5	-	-	TRBJ2-3	CASSYSGDTQYF	TGTGCCAGCAGTTACTCCGGAGATACGCAGTATTTT
TRBV7-2	-	-	TRBJ2-7	CASSLNSQAPYEQYF	TGTGCCAGCAGCTTAAACTCCCAGGCCCCCTACGAGCAGTACTTC
TRBV7-3	-	TRBD2	TRBJ2-5	CASSLGLDWETQYF	TGTGCCAGCAGCTTAGGACTAGATTGGGAGACCCAGTACTTC
TRBV7-9	-	-	TRBJ1-4	CASSSPGLANEKLFF	TGTGCCAGCAGCTCTCCAGGGTTGGCTAATGAAAAACTGTTTTTT
TRBV19	-	-	TRBJ1-2	CASRTLGGYTF	TGTGCCAGTAGAACCTTGGGGGGCTACACCTTC
TRBV9	-	TRBD2	TRBJ2-2	CASSPSLTGGGPGELFF	TGTGCCAGCAGCCCGAGCTTGACGGGAGGAGGACCCGGGGAGCTGTTTTTT
TRBV20-1	-	-	TRBJ1-3	CSARPRQAAGNTIYF	TGCAGTGCCCGCCCCCGGCAGGCGGCTGGAAACACCATATATTTT
TRBV19	few	-	TRBJ1-2	CASSHKLGEKHGYTF	TGTGCCAGTAGTCATAAGCTCGGGGAAAAGCACGGCTACACCTTC
TRBV7-2	-	-	TRBJ2-1	CASSHRVTGRRYNEQFF	TGTGCCAGCAGTCATAGAGTTACAGGGCGACGATACAATGAGCAGTTCTTC
TRBV12-3/TRBV12-4	once	-	TRBJ2-1	CASSRLGLAYNEQFF	TGTGCCAGCAGCCGACTGGGACTGGCTTACAATGAGCAGTTCTTC
TRBV6-6	-	-	TRBJ2-5	CASSYSARQETQYF	TGTGCCAGCAGTTACTCGGCCAGGCAAGAGACCCAGTACTTC
TRBV7-2	-	-	TRBJ2-4	CASSRDTLTKNIQYF	TGTGCCAGCAGTCGGGACACCCTAACCAAAAACATTCAGTATTTC
TRBV4-2	few	-	TRBJ2-5	CASSQEEGLGETQYF	TGTGCCAGCAGCCAAGAGGAAGGGCTGGGGGAGACCCAGTACTTC
TRBV30	-	-	TRBJ2-1	CAWRGGGTEQFF	TGTGCCTGGAGAGGAGGGGGGACTGAGCAGTTCTTC
TRBV29-1	-	TRBD2	TRBJ2-7	CSVVGATSGRYEQYF	TGCAGCGTTGTGGGGGCGACTAGCGGTCGGTACGAGCAGTACTTC
TRBV27	-	TRBD1	TRBJ2-1	CASSLPGTGWFF	TGTGCCAGCAGTTTGCCCGGGACAGGGTGGTTCTTC
TRBV18	-	-	TRBJ1-1	CASSPNRDLEAFF	TGTGCCAGCTCACCCAACAGGGACCTAGAAGCTTTCTTT
TRBV13	-	-	TRBJ1-1	CASSGQGANTEAFF	TGTGCCAGCAGCGGGCAGGGTGCGAACACTGAAGCTTTCTTT
TRBV7-9	-	-	TRBJ2-3	CASSQGYTDTQYF	TGTGCCAGCAGCCAAGGGTACACAGATACGCAGTATTTT
TRBV7-2	-	TRBD1	TRBJ1-6	CASSRDRGGSPLHF	TGTGCCAGCAGCCGGGACAGGGGGGGTTCACCCCTCCACTTT
TRBV2	-	-	TRBJ2-3	CASSEGREDTQYF	TGTGCCAGCAGTGAAGGGCGGGAAGATACGCAGTATTTT
TRBV6-5	once	-	TRBJ1-2	CASTPDAVNYGYTF	TGTGCCAGCACCCCGGACGCAGTAAACTATGGCTACACCTTC
TRBV7-2	-	TRBD1	TRBJ1-6	CASSLVLGQGYNSPLHF	TGTGCCAGCAGCTTAGTCTTGGGACAGGGCTATAATTCACCCCTCCACTTT